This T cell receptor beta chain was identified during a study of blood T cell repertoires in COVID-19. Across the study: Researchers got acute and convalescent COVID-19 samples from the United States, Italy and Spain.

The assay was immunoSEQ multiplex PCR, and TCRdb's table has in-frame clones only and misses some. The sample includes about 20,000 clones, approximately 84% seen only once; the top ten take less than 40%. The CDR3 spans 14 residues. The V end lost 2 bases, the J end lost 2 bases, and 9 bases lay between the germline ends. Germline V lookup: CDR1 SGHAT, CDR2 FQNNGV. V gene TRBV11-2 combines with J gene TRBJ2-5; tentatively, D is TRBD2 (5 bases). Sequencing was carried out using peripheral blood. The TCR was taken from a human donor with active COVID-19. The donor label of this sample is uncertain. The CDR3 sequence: CASSLTGVQETQYF. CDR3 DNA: TGTGCCAGCAGCTTAACCGGGGTACAAGAGACCCAGTACTTC.